A single sample gave rise to the 29 T cell receptor beta chains below, sequenced in a study of T cell changes during pregnancy in multiple sclerosis. The method was immunoSEQ multiplex PCR; TCRdb's version includes in-frame clones alone and lacks a portion of them. The table records about 44,000 clones, 80% to 95% of them present only once. The sample consisted of CD4+ T cells from peripheral blood mononuclear cells, taken in the first trimester of pregnancy. These receptors all stem from a female donor with multiple sclerosis, enrolled in a pregnancy study.

The chain employs TRBV7-2 and TRBJ2-1; no firm D call. With 5 bases removed from V and 11 bases from J, the gap between germline ends came to 10 bases. Germline CDR1 is SGHTA and CDR2 is FQGNSA. The CDR3 length is 11 residues. The CDR3 region has the DNA TGTGCCAGCAGCCCGTCCGAGAAGCAGTTCTTC. Its translation is CASSPSEKQFF.

The chain has TRBV7-3 and TRBJ2-5; a weak D match, TRBD2 (6 bases). V dropped 1 base and J dropped 1 base, with 7 bases sitting between them. Germline V lookup: CDR1 SGHTA, CDR2 FQGTGA. The CDR3 is 14 residues long. CDR3: CASSLMGGQETQYF. The CDR3 region has the DNA TGTGCCAGCAGCTTAATGGGGGGCCAAGAGACCCAGTACTTC. The whole variable domain, filled in from reference TRBV7-3 and TRBJ2-5, reads GAGVSQTPSNKVTEKGKYVELRCDPISGHTALYWYRQSLGQGPEFLIYFQGTGAADDSGLPNDRFFAVRPEGSVSTLKIQRTERGDSAVYLCASSLMGGQETQYFGPGTRLLVL.

This clone has just a few counts. V gene TRBV2 combines with J gene TRBJ1-4; a possible D gene is TRBD1 (5 bases). Germline V CDR1 and CDR2: SNHLY, FYNNEI. The CDR3 has 15 residues. V was shortened by 4 bases and J by 3 bases, with 12 bases between the two germline ends. Here the CDR3 reads CASSGQGGANEKLFF. As DNA, the CDR3 is TGTGCCAGCAGTGGGCAGGGAGGCGCTAATGAAAAACTGTTTTTT.

The chain couples TRBV29-1 to TRBJ1-5; D might be TRBD1 (5 bases). Germline CDR1 and CDR2: SQVTM and ANQGSEA. CDR3 length: 13 residues. V was shortened by 4 bases and J by 2 bases, with 9 bases between the two germline ends. As DNA, the CDR3 is TGCAGCGTTGCGGGGGGGGGCAATCAGCCCCAGCATTTT. This gives the protein CSVAGGGNQPQHF.

CDR3 sequence reads: CASKYRLADNNEQFF. The CDR3 region has the DNA TGTGCCAGCAAATACCGACTAGCGGACAACAATGAGCAGTTCTTC. The chain recombines TRBV5-6 with TRBJ2-1; the match to TRBD2 covers 9 bases. V dropped 6 bases and J dropped 5; count of bases not matched to a gene: 9. The CDR3 is 15 residues long. CDR1 is SGHDT and CDR2 is YYEEEE in the germline V gene. The full variable domain, its missing parts supplied by reference TRBV5-6 and TRBJ2-1, is DAGVTQSPTHLIKTRGQQVTLRCSPKSGHDTVSWYQQALGQGPQFIFQYYEEEERQRGNFPDRFSGHQFPNYSSELNVNALLLGDSALYLCASKYRLADNNEQFFGPGTRLTVL.

The chain is built from TRBV5-1 and TRBJ2-1, with 11 bases lining up with TRBD1. The CDR3 extends over 20 amino acids. Germline values: CDR1 SGHRS, CDR2 YFSETQ. V trimming: 0 bases; J trimming: 0 bases; junction bases outside the gene matches: 11. CDR3 sequence: CASSLAGGQGGPSSYNEQFF. CDR3 DNA: TGCGCCAGCAGCTTGGCCGGGGGACAGGGGGGGCCTAGCTCCTACAATGAGCAGTTCTTC.

The rearrangement joins TRBV6-1 to TRBJ1-5; TRBD1 agrees at 8 bases. V lost 4 bases and J lost 2; bases outside the gene matches: 4. Germline V gene lookup returns CDR1 MNHNS and CDR2 SASEGT. This CDR3 spans 15 amino acids. CDR3 protein: CASSVGQGGNQPQHF. The CDR3 nucleotides are TGTGCCAGCAGTGTCGGACAGGGCGGCAATCAGCCCCAGCATTTT.

This chain links TRBV5-1 with TRBJ2-3, with TRBD2 identical over 9 bases. Per germline, CDR1 SGHRS and CDR2 YFSETQ. Trimming took 4 bases from V and 6 from J; bases not matched to a gene: 9. The CDR3 extends over 15 amino acids. DNA for the CDR3: TGCGCCAGCAGCCTCCGGGGGACTAGCATCGATACGCAGTATTTT. This sequence encodes CASSLRGTSIDTQYF.

The chain uses TRBV2 and TRBJ1-1; the D is unclear. The germline V gene encodes CDR1 SNHLY and CDR2 FYNNEI. CDR3 length: 17 residues. V shed 3 bases and J shed 1 base, with 18 bases lying between them. Here the CDR3 reads CASSDTGYGLSNTEAFF. Written as DNA, the CDR3 is TGTGCCAGCAGTGATACGGGGTACGGACTCTCGAACACTGAAGCTTTCTTT.

The chain employs TRBV7-9 and TRBJ1-1; D is unresolved. Per germline, CDR1 SEHNR and CDR2 FQNEAQ (reference sequence). This CDR3 spans 11 amino acids. Trimming took off 7 bases at V and 8 bases at J, with 11 bases between the two ends. The CDR3 region is CASTASREAFF. CDR3 DNA sequence: TGTGCCAGCACAGCCTCCAGGGAAGCTTTCTTT.

The chain recombines TRBV5-8 with TRBJ2-1; 7 positions agree with TRBD2. V lost 4 bases to trimming and J lost 3 bases; unmatched junction nucleotides: 7. This CDR3 is 15 amino acids long. The germline V gene encodes CDR1 SGHTS and CDR2 YDEGEE. This chain's CDR3 is CASSRGTTLYNEQFF. In DNA, the CDR3 is TGTGCCAGCAGCCGCGGGACTACCCTCTACAATGAGCAGTTCTTC.

The V call is TRBV5-4, the J call TRBJ1-2; a possible D gene is TRBD1 (6 bases). Germline assignment: CDR1 SGHNT and CDR2 YYREEE (reference sequence). V was pared by 6 bases and J by 4 bases, with 19 bases between. The CDR3 length is 15 residues. This chain's CDR3 is CASTIRGAGIYGYTF. The DNA for the CDR3 is TGTGCCAGCACCATACGGGGGGCAGGGATCTATGGCTACACCTTC. Using reference TRBV5-4 and TRBJ1-2 for the parts outside the CDR3, the full variable domain is ETGVTQSPTHLIKTRGQQVTLRCSSQSGHNTVSWYQQALGQGPQFIFQYYREEENGRGNFPPRFSGLQFPNYSSELNVNALELDDSALYLCASTIRGAGIYGYTFGSGTRLTVV.

This rearrangement joins TRBV9 to TRBJ2-2, with no clear D. Looked up from germline, CDR1 is SGDLS and CDR2 is YYNGEE. V lost 3 bases to trimming and J lost 4 bases, with 10 bases between them. The CDR3 covers 14 residues. The DNA for the CDR3 is TGTGCCAGCAGCGCAGGAATTGTCACCGGGGAGCTGTTTTTT. Its translation: CASSAGIVTGELFF.

This chain links TRBV14 with TRBJ2-7; 7 bases line up with TRBD2. The length of the CDR3 is 16 residues. V was pared by 4 bases and J by 4 bases, with 13 bases of the junction left unmatched. In germline, CDR1 is SGHDN, CDR2 FVKESK. The chain's CDR3 is CASSPRVGRSGYEQYF. For the CDR3, the DNA is TGTGCCAGCAGCCCCAGGGTCGGGAGGTCGGGTTACGAGCAGTACTTC.

About this clone: The sample carries other DNA sequences with the same CDR3. The chain carries TRBV6-5 and TRBJ2-3, with 8 bases identical to TRBD1. Germline CDR1 is MNHEY and CDR2 is SVGAGI. Losses at the gene ends were 6 bases for V and 0 bases for J; bases not matched to a gene: 2. The CDR3 has 14 residues. The CDR3 coding sequence is TGTGCCAGCAGCCGGACAGGGAGCACAGATACGCAGTATTTT. Amino acids: CASSRTGSTDTQYF.

The V call is TRBV7-9, the J call TRBJ2-1; the match to TRBD2 covers 7 bases. The CDR3 is 15 residues long. The ends lost 2 bases at V and 5 bases at J; junction bases unmatched: 6. Germline CDR1 is SEHNR and CDR2 is FQNEAQ (reference sequence). For the CDR3, the DNA is TGTGCCAGCAGCTTATGGCTAGCGGTCCACAATGAGCAGTTCTTC. Amino acids: CASSLWLAVHNEQFF.

The chain carries TRBV25-1 and TRBJ2-5, with 7 bases aligning to TRBD1. Trimming at V came to 5 bases and at J to 1 base, leaving 7 bases not matched to a gene. This CDR3 contains 15 residues. CDR1 MGHDK and CDR2 SYGVNS come from the germline V gene. CDR3 amino acids: CASSIPGQIQETQYF. The CDR3 region has the DNA TGTGCCAGCAGTATCCCGGGACAGATCCAAGAGACCCAGTACTTC.

The chain recombines TRBV9 with TRBJ2-7; D perhaps matches TRBD2 (6 bases). With 0 bases removed from V and 3 bases from J, the gap between germline ends came to 13 bases. The CDR3 sequence is 15 residues long. Germline-derived CDR1 and CDR2 are SGDLS and YYNGEE. The CDR3 reads CASSVAEGAGYEQYF. In nucleotides, the CDR3 is TGTGCCAGCAGCGTAGCGGAGGGAGCGGGCTACGAGCAGTACTTC.

The chain has TRBV5-1 and TRBJ2-5; 7 bases match TRBD2. This CDR3 region has 14 residues. Germline assignment: CDR1 SGHRS and CDR2 YFSETQ. V was clipped by 4 bases and J by 2 bases; unmatched bases: 5. The CDR3 is CASSLWGGQETQYF. Written as DNA, the CDR3 is TGCGCCAGCAGCCTCTGGGGGGGGCAAGAGACCCAGTACTTC.

This chain uses TRBV4-3 with TRBJ2-2; D might be TRBD1 (6 bases). Germline CDR1 and CDR2: LGHNA and YSLEER. This CDR3 region has 15 residues. V dropped 0 bases and J dropped 7 bases, with 12 bases sitting between them. CDR3 nucleotide sequence: TGCGCCAGCAGCCAAGATCCCCGGACAGTCGGGGAGCTGTTTTTT. Protein: CASSQDPRTVGELFF.

The V gene is TRBV19, the J gene TRBJ2-3; 10 bases fit TRBD2. V trimming: 5 bases; J trimming: 4 bases; junction bases outside the gene matches: 6. The CDR3 has 15 residues. From germline, CDR1 is LNHDA and CDR2 SQIVND (reference sequence). DNA of the CDR3: TGTGCCAGTAGTCTTACTAGCGGGAAAGCAGATACGCAGTATTTT. As protein: CASSLTSGKADTQYF. The full variable domain, rest sourced from reference TRBV19 and TRBJ2-3, is DGGITQSPKYLFRKEGQNVTLSCEQNLNHDAMYWYRQDPGQGLRLIYYSQIVNDFQKGDIAEGYSVSREKKESFPLTVTSAQKNPTAFYLCASSLTSGKADTQYFGPGTRLTVL.

V is TRBV9 and J is TRBJ2-7, with D possibly being TRBD2 (6 bases). CDR1 is SGDLS, CDR2 YYNGEE, per germline. V was pared by 0 bases and J by 0 bases, with 10 bases between. The CDR3 spans 15 residues. CDR3 amino acids: CASSVEAGRSYEQYF. CDR3 coding DNA: TGTGCCAGCAGCGTAGAAGCGGGTCGCTCCTACGAGCAGTACTTC.

The chain is built from TRBV7-2 and TRBJ1-2; D is ambiguous. CDR3 size: 14 residues. The germline CDR1 and CDR2 sequences are SGHTA and FQGNSA. Trimming took 1 base from V and 7 from J, leaving 13 bases between them. The CDR3: CASSLGRGLSGYTF. CDR3 nucleotide sequence: TGTGCCAGCAGCTTAGGACGGGGATTGAGTGGCTACACCTTC.

This chain connects TRBV28 to TRBJ1-3; 8 bases fit TRBD1. Germline lookup yields CDR1 MDHEN and CDR2 SYDVKM. Trimming removed 5 bases from V and 0 bases from J; junction bases left unmatched: 9. The CDR3 loop spans 17 amino acids. The CDR3 loop reads CASSPWDRPYSGNTIYF. CDR3 bases: TGTGCCAGCAGTCCCTGGGACAGGCCCTACTCTGGAAACACCATATATTTT.

The V call is TRBV11-2, the J call TRBJ2-5; 14 bases align to TRBD2. V was clipped by 5 bases and J by 4 bases; unmatched bases: 9. CDR1 SGHAT and CDR2 FQNNGV come from the germline V gene. The CDR3 is made up of 17 amino acids. This CDR3 reads CASSHRGLAGVGETQYF. CDR3 bases: TGTGCCAGCAGCCACCGGGGACTAGCGGGAGTAGGAGAGACCCAGTACTTC.

The rearrangement links TRBV27 to TRBJ2-2; 9 bases map to TRBD2. The CDR3 is 17 residues long. Germline values: CDR1 MNHEY, CDR2 SMNVEV (reference sequence). After removal of 3 bases from V and 4 bases from J, the junction contained 9 bases not matched to a gene. The CDR3 coding sequence is TGTGCCAGCAGTTTTTTTGGAGCGGGAGGTATCACCGGGGAGCTGTTTTTT. Its translation is CASSFFGAGGITGELFF.

The V and J genes are TRBV6-1 and TRBJ2-7; 9 bases are a match to TRBD1. The CDR3 loop spans 14 amino acids. Trimming took 7 bases from V and 2 from J; bases not matched to a gene: 6. Germline V gives CDR1 MNHNS, CDR2 SASEGT. CDR3: CASMLTGGTYEQYF. The DNA of the CDR3 is TGTGCCAGCATGTTGACAGGGGGAACCTACGAGCAGTACTTC.

This clone was recorded once. The CDR3 DNA follows: TGTGCCAGCAGCTTAGCGCTAGCGGGGACCATTAGCTCCTACGAGCAGTACTTC. This gives the protein CASSLALAGTISSYEQYF. The chain links TRBV11-2 to TRBJ2-7, with 9 bases that match TRBD2. V lost 1 base, J lost 0 bases, and 10 bases stayed unmatched. Germline V gene data show CDR1 as SGHAT and CDR2 as FQNNGV. The CDR3 is 18 amino acids.

This clone occurred once. V usage is TRBV28 and J usage is TRBJ2-7; the match to TRBD2 covers 9 bases. From germline, CDR1 is MDHEN and CDR2 SYDVKM. J was trimmed by 5 bases and V by 6 bases; bases with no gene match: 17. The CDR3 consists of 17 residues. DNA of the CDR3: TGTGCCAGCAGCCTTGGGTCTAGCGGGATGCTCCCGCACGAGCAGTACTTC. Amino acids: CASSLGSSGMLPHEQYF. Variable domain in full (rest from reference TRBV28 and TRBJ2-7): DVKVTQSSRYLVKRTGEKVFLECVQDMDHENMFWYRQDPGLGLRLIYFSYDVKMKEKGDIPEGYSVSREKKERFSLILESASTNQTSMYLCASSLGSSGMLPHEQYFGPGTRLTVT.